These 7 T cell receptor beta chains originate from one sample sequenced in a study of T cells in Graves' hyperthyroidism and ophthalmopathy. Amplified TCR beta CDR3 regions came from RNA transcripts. The TCR CDR3 was amplified in a first-round RT-PCR using the HTBI primer set. MiXCR, run by TCRdb on the multiplex PCR reads, gives a single entry per CDR3 protein. The top ten clones hold 5.8% of a sample with hundreds of thousands of distinct CDR3 sequences, approximately 13% of them seen once. Sequenced material: blood. These receptors all come from a woman aged 25 to 39 with Graves' hyperthyroidism that later progressed to Graves' ophthalmopathy.

This clonotype was detected ten times or more. The rearrangement links TRBV30 to TRBJ2-1; TRBD2 is a possible D gene (6 bases). The CDR3 runs 12 residues. Trimming removed 5 bases at V and 5 bases at J, with 10 bases between. CDR1 and CDR2 (germline): GTSNPN, SVGIG (reference sequence). The CDR3 DNA reads as TGTGCCTGGGGACTACTGGACAATGAGCAGTTCTTC. Protein product: CAWGLLDNEQFF. Based on the CDR3 plus reference TRBV30 and TRBJ2-1, the full variable domain is SQTIHQWPATLVQPVGSPLSLECTVEGTSNPNLYWYRQAAGRGLQLLFYSVGIGQISSEVPQNLSASRPQDRQFILSSKKLLLSDSGFYLCAWGLLDNEQFFGPGTRLTVL.

The gene calls are TRBV7-9 and TRBJ2-1, with D uncertain. Per the germline V gene, CDR1 is SEHNR and CDR2 is FQNEAQ (reference sequence). The CDR3 is made up of 14 amino acids. V lost 0 bases to trimming and J lost 8 bases, with 11 bases between them. CDR3 region: CASSLAVAIYEQFF. For the CDR3, the DNA is TGTGCCAGCAGCTTAGCGGTTGCAATCTATGAGCAGTTCTTC.

This clonotype was detected ten times or more. V is TRBV12-3 or TRBV12-4 and J is TRBJ2-4; 11 bases fit TRBD1. The CDR3 loop spans 15 amino acids. V trimming: 5 bases; J trimming: 11 bases; junction bases outside the gene matches: 11. CDR3 nucleotide sequence: TGTGCCAGCAGTCCGGACAGGGGGCCCTTCCCATTTCAGTACTTC. The encoded protein is CASSPDRGPFPFQYF.

Ten or more counts support this clonotype. The chain recombines TRBV7-2 with TRBJ2-7; D could derive from TRBD1 or TRBD2 (5 bases each). The CDR3 is 17 amino acids. Trimming shortened V by 8 bases and J by 3 bases, and 26 bases separated the two germline ends. Germline V gene data show CDR1 as SGHTA and CDR2 as FQGNSA. CDR3 region: CASVLASGPSYYYEQYF. The CDR3 DNA is TGTGCCAGCGTTTTAGCGTCGGGGCCCTCCTATTACTACGAGCAGTACTTC.

This clonotype was seen ten or more times. The chain couples TRBV18 to TRBJ1-5; D call uncertain. The germline V and J ends were trimmed by 3 bases and 9 bases, with 9 bases remaining between them. The CDR3 length is 12 residues. From germline, CDR1 is KGHSH and CDR2 LQKENI. The CDR3 bases are TGTGCCAGCTCACCTTCTAAGGGGCCCCAGCATTTT. Translating it yields CASSPSKGPQHF.

This clonotype was seen many times. This rearrangement joins TRBV4-1 to TRBJ1-5, with D hard to call. V lost 1 base, J lost 5 bases, and 6 bases lay in between. The CDR3 is 13 residues long. Germline-derived CDR1 and CDR2 are MGHRA and YSYEKL. The CDR3 protein is CASSQGADQPQHF. DNA for the CDR3: TGCGCCAGCAGCCAAGGGGCTGATCAGCCCCAGCATTTT.

The chain uses TRBV29-1 and TRBJ2-1; 12 positions match TRBD2. Germline V lookup: CDR1 SQVTM, CDR2 ANQGSEA. The CDR3 is 14 residues long. The V segment lost 7 bases and the J segment 7 bases; nucleotides outside the gene matches: 8. CDR3 sequence (DNA): TGCAGCGGCGGACTAGCGGGGCCCCCGAATGAGCAGTTCTTC. The encoded protein is CSGGLAGPPNEQFF.